Many counts were recorded for the clone carrying this T cell receptor (beta chain). As yet, its antigen is unknown. Study results and caveats: Tumor Tregs overlapped most with tumor, then blood, naive CD4+ cells. Whole repertoires were not studied in the larger cohort, only one V-J beta rearrangement.

TCRdb called the 5' RACE reads again in MiXCR, with one record for every CDR3 protein. This sample carries some 40,000 distinct CDR3 sequences, around a fifth of them seen once, and the ten largest clones take around 4%. Tregs were sorted as CD4+CD25+CD127-/low cells. Germline V gene sequence: CDR1 MDHEN, CDR2 SYDVKM. The CDR3 consists of 15 residues. V gave up 5 bases and J gave up 8 bases, with 18 bases separating them. The chain has TRBV28 and TRBJ1-4; possibly TRBD1 for D (5 bases). Sample: Tregs sorted from a lymph node. This TCR derives from a female donor with breast cancer. The CDR3 protein is CASSPTGPGEEKLFF. The CDR3 coding sequence is TGTGCCAGCAGTCCGACGGGACCCGGGGAGGAAAAACTGTTTTTT.